A selection of T cell receptor beta chains follows, all from one sample in a study of Graves' ophthalmopathy and Graves' hyperthyroidism. TCRdb processed the multiplex PCR reads anew with MiXCR; each CDR3 protein has one entry. The sample holds a few hundred thousand distinct CDR3 sequences, 15% to 19% seen once. The sequencing sample was made of peripheral blood. These receptors came from a woman aged 18-29 years with stable Graves' hyperthyroidism. Each CDR3 is given with its conserved first and last residue. Each record gives: J gene, clone size, D gene, V gene, CDR3 protein, CDR3 DNA. The D gene is left open where the match is weak. Clone size is given for some rows only: seen once, a few or many times, or a class if the clone is expanded.

TRBJ2-5	-	TRBD2	TRBV10-1	CASTLLAGGLELVIALETQYF	TGCGCCAGCACTTTACTAGCGGGGGGCCTTGAGTTAGTCATCGCCCTAGAGACCCAGTACTTC
TRBJ1-1	many	TRBD1	TRBV2	CASINRGRANTEAFF	TGTGCCAGCATCAACAGGGGTAGGGCAAACACTGAAGCTTTCTTT
TRBJ1-2	many	TRBD1	TRBV29-1	CSVNSGTGNYGYTF	TGCAGCGTTAATTCCGGGACAGGGAACTATGGCTACACCTTC
TRBJ2-5	many	-	TRBV20-1	CSAGGKETQYF	TGCAGTGCTGGAGGCAAAGAGACCCAGTACTTC
TRBJ1-1	many	-	TRBV6-2/TRBV6-3	CASSSRAHRDTEAFF	TGTGCCAGCAGTTCGCGGGCGCACCGGGACACTGAAGCTTTCTTT
TRBJ1-1	many	-	TRBV12-3/TRBV12-4	CASSLDRITTEAFF	TGTGCCAGCAGTCTGGACAGAATTACCACTGAAGCTTTCTTT
TRBJ1-1	many	-	TRBV11-3	CASSLWDTEAFF	TGTGCCAGCAGCTTGTGGGACACTGAAGCTTTCTTT
TRBJ1-1	many	-	TRBV20-1	CSARDHPGATPEAFF	TGCAGTGCTAGAGATCATCCAGGGGCGACTCCTGAAGCTTTCTTT
TRBJ1-5	many	-	TRBV15	CATAQGSYSNQPQHF	TGTGCCACCGCACAGGGATCGTATAGCAATCAGCCCCAGCATTTT
TRBJ1-5	-	TRBD1	TRBV27	CASSSAGQGNQRQHF	TGTGCCAGCAGTTCCGCGGGACAGGGGAATCAGCGCCAGCATTTT
TRBJ1-1	many	-	TRBV6-1	CASNKDSRVTEAFF	TGTGCCAGCAATAAGGACAGTCGAGTCACTGAAGCTTTCTTT
TRBJ1-1	-	-	TRBV7-9	CASRSPPAGAPEAFF	TGTGCCAGCAGGAGTCCCCCTGCAGGGGCCCCTGAAGCTTTCTTT
TRBJ1-1	many	-	TRBV20-1	CSALAVISNTEAFF	TGCAGTGCCCTCGCTGTAATTTCTAACACTGAAGCTTTCTTT
TRBJ1-3	few	-	TRBV11-1	CASSYGWDEGSGNTIYF	TGTGCCAGCAGCTACGGTTGGGACGAGGGCTCTGGAAACACCATATATTTT
TRBJ1-6	few	-	TRBV7-2	CASSSDSLYNSPLHF	TGTGCCAGCAGCTCGGACAGCCTCTATAATTCACCCCTCCACTTT
TRBJ1-5	many	-	TRBV6-1	CASSESGVWSLSNQPQHF	TGTGCCAGCAGTGAAAGTGGCGTCTGGAGTTTAAGCAATCAGCCCCAGCATTTT
TRBJ2-7	many	TRBD1	TRBV19	CASSRDGTGVWEQYF	TGTGCCAGTAGTAGGGACGGGACAGGGGTATGGGAGCAGTACTTC
TRBJ1-1	-	TRBD1	TRBV20-1	CSAQGQGHTEAFF	TGCAGTGCCCAGGGACAGGGGCACACTGAAGCTTTCTTT
TRBJ2-6	many	-	TRBV5-1	CASSSLSSGANVLTF	TGCGCCAGCAGCTCCCTCAGTTCTGGGGCCAACGTCCTGACTTTC
TRBJ2-6	many	-	TRBV19	CASSTRGRANVLTF	TGTGCCAGTAGTACCCGTGGGAGGGCCAACGTCCTGACTTTC
TRBJ2-2	-	-	TRBV10-1	CASSGAKTPLTGELFF	TGCGCCAGCAGTGGGGCTAAAACTCCACTGACCGGGGAGCTGTTTTTT
TRBJ1-6	few	-	TRBV12-3/TRBV12-4	CASSFNRPDSSSYNSPLHF	TGTGCCAGCAGTTTTAATCGCCCCGACAGCAGCTCCTATAATTCACCCCTCCACTTT
TRBJ2-5	few	-	TRBV10-3	CAISEKGIVETQYF	TGTGCCATCAGTGAGAAGGGGATCGTCGAGACCCAGTACTTC
TRBJ1-1	many	-	TRBV5-1	CASSLGSLGAGLEAFF	TGCGCCAGCAGCTTAGGCTCTTTGGGGGCCGGGCTTGAAGCTTTCTTT
TRBJ2-4	once	-	TRBV6-1	CASLVGASKNIQYF	TGTGCCAGTCTCGTCGGGGCCTCGAAAAACATTCAGTACTTC
TRBJ2-5	-	-	TRBV27	CASSRLANQETQYF	TGTGCCAGCAGCCGCCTTGCCAACCAAGAGACCCAGTACTTC
TRBJ2-7	many	-	TRBV6-2/TRBV6-3	CASRRNPGAYEQYF	TGTGCCAGCAGACGAAACCCCGGCGCCTACGAGCAGTACTTC